This T cell receptor beta chain was recovered during a study of T cell changes during pregnancy in multiple sclerosis. Sequenced by immunoSEQ multiplex PCR; TCRdb stores in-frame clones only, minus some. The sample shows tens of thousands of clones, roughly nine tenths of them seen only once. Germline V gene sequence: CDR1 SGHNT, CDR2 YYREEE (reference sequence). V lost 4 bases and J 6 bases, leaving 16 bases between the germline ends. CDR3 length: 14 residues. Material: peripheral blood, obtained in the first trimester of pregnancy. The gene calls are TRBV5-4 and TRBJ1-1; unclear D gene. The clonotype originates from a female donor in good health, enrolled as a control in a pregnancy study. The CDR3 region is CASSLRDGEPEAFF. Written as DNA, the CDR3 is TGTGCCAGCAGCCTCAGAGACGGGGAACCTGAAGCTTTCTTT.